These T cell receptor beta chains were read from a single sample in a study of early T cells in non-severe SARS-CoV-2 infection. TCRdb independently ran MiXCR on the 5' RACE reads; one entry per CDR3 protein. The sample yields fewer than 25,000 distinct CDR3 sequences, less than 7.5% seen once. The material sequenced was whole blood, taken at baseline. These receptors came from an adult who was a healthcare worker with PCR-confirmed SARS-CoV-2 infection or an uninfected control (not recorded which). CDR3s include the opening cysteine and the closing phenylalanine or tryptophan. D genes are given only for firm matches. Size values are once, few and many counts, or a class for expanded clones, and some rows have none.

v_gene	j_gene	abundance	d_gene	CDR3nt	CDR3aa
TRBV5-4	TRBJ1-2	many	NA	TGTGCCAGCAGCTCCAGCAGTATGCACTATGGCTACACCTTC	CASSSSSMHYGYTF
TRBV7-3	TRBJ2-7	few	NA	TGTGCCAGCAGCTTGGGTGGGACCTCCTACGAGCAGTACTTC	CASSLGGTSYEQYF
TRBV7-2	TRBJ1-5	many	TRBD1	TGTGCCAGCAGCTCGCCAGGACAGGGAGAACTTCAGCCCCAGCATTTT	CASSSPGQGELQPQHF
TRBV6-2/TRBV6-3	TRBJ1-5	many	TRBD1	TGTGCCAGCAGTTACCCGACAGGGGGCAATCAGCCCCAGCATTTT	CASSYPTGGNQPQHF
TRBV11-2	TRBJ1-2	NA	NA	TGTGCCAGCAGCTGGACGGCCTATGGCTACACCTTC	CASSWTAYGYTF
TRBV7-2	TRBJ1-5	NA	NA	TGTGCCAGCAGCCGACCGGGGGTTCAGCCCCAGCATTTT	CASSRPGVQPQHF
TRBV2	TRBJ1-5	many	NA	TGTGCCAGCAGTGGACAGAATCCCCAGCCCCAGCATTTT	CASSGQNPQPQHF
TRBV7-8	TRBJ2-4	many	NA	TGTGCCAGCAGTCAAACGGGGCCCGTCAAAAACATTCAGTACTTC	CASSQTGPVKNIQYF
TRBV6-6	TRBJ1-1	NA	TRBD1	TGTGCCAGCAGCCAGGACAGGGTCAGCACTGAAGCTTTCTTT	CASSQDRVSTEAFF
TRBV5-1	TRBJ2-7	NA	NA	TGCGCCAGCAGCCGGTTGGACAGCTCCTACGAGCAGTACTTC	CASSRLDSSYEQYF
TRBV29-1	TRBJ2-1	many	NA	TGCAGCTTCCGGGGGAGCTCCTACAATGAGCAGTTCTTC	CSFRGSSYNEQFF
TRBV2	TRBJ2-7	many	NA	TGTGCCAGCAGAGTAGAACAGGATGCCTACGAGCAGTACTTC	CASRVEQDAYEQYF
TRBV7-3	TRBJ2-5	few	NA	TGTGCCAGCAGCTTACGATCGGGACTTGAGACCCAGTACTTC	CASSLRSGLETQYF
TRBV4-3	TRBJ2-2	many	TRBD1	TGCGCCAGCAGCCAAGAGTATTCCCGATCCTGGCAGGGGGCGTTCGGGGAGCTGTTTTTT	CASSQEYSRSWQGAFGELFF
TRBV19	TRBJ2-3	NA	NA	TGTGCCAGTAGCGGGGGATTCAACACAGATACGCAGTATTTT	CASSGGFNTDTQYF
TRBV11-2	TRBJ1-2	medium-sized	NA	TGTGCCAGCAGCTACGAGTCGGCTGGCTACACCTTC	CASSYESAGYTF
TRBV7-2	TRBJ2-1	many	TRBD2	TGTGCCAGCAGCTTCGGACTAGCGGGGGGACGAGAGCAGTTCTTC	CASSFGLAGGREQFF
TRBV5-6	TRBJ2-1	few	TRBD2	TGTGCCAGCAGCTTGGTAGCGGGGATCTACAATGAGCAGTTCTTC	CASSLVAGIYNEQFF
TRBV6-5	TRBJ2-2	few	TRBD2	TGTGTCAGCAGTCCCCCGGGAGGCCAACGTGCCACCGGGGAGCTGTTTTTT	CVSSPPGGQRATGELFF